The source of this T cell receptor (beta chain) is a study of T-cell reconstitution after alpha-beta-depleted transplantation in children. Study findings and constraints: Most T-cell counts and diversity one year after the transplant came from T cells that were newly produced. After transplant, at about two months, alpha-beta T cells were reportedly derived from several hundred expanded graft clones.

A library of TCRbeta sequences, prepared with unique molecular identifiers, was generated. TCRdb passed the PCR reads through MiXCR, listing each CDR3 protein once. This table has just over 950,000 distinct CDR3 sequences, under 30% appearing once. The CDR3 totals 15 residues. The germline V gene has CDR1 SGHRS and CDR2 YFSETQ. Trimming shortened V by 4 bases and J by 3 bases, and 14 bases separated the two germline ends. About this clonotype itself: The antigen remains undetermined.

The receptor's source is a boy less than two years old who had a stem cell transplant for SCID, so the T cells may come from the graft donor. The sequences come from PBMCs, mostly from graft donor cells, collected 360 days after TCRalphabeta/CD19-depleted stem cell transplant. The gene calls are TRBV5-1 and TRBJ1-5; D gene ambiguous. CDR3 nucleotides: TGCGCCAGCAGCCCCTCCGGACGGGACAATCAGCCCCAGCATTTT. This encodes CASSPSGRDNQPQHF.